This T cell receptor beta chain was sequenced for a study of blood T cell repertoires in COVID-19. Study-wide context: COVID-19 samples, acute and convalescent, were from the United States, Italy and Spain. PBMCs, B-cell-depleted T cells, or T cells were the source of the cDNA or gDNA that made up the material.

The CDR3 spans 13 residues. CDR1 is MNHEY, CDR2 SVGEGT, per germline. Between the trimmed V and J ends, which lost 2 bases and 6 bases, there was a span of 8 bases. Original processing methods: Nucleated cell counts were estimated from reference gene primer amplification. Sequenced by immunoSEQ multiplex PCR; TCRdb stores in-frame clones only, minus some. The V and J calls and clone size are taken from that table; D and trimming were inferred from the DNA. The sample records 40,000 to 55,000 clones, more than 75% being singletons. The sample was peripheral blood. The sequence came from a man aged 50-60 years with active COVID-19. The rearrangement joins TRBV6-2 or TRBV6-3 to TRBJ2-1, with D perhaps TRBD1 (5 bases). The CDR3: CASSYEDTNEQFF. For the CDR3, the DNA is TGTGCCAGCAGTTACGAGGACACCAATGAGCAGTTCTTC.